This T cell receptor (beta chain) derives from a study of Graves' ophthalmopathy and Graves' hyperthyroidism. Trimming took 7 bases from V and 7 from J, leaving 9 bases between them. The germline V gene encodes CDR1 KGHDR and CDR2 SFDVKD. The CDR3 loop spans 12 amino acids. Amplification targeted the TCR beta CDR3 regions, with RNA transcripts as the source material. HTBI primers were used in a first-round RT-PCR, which preceded a second-round multiplex PCR. MiXCR, run by TCRdb on the multiplex PCR reads, gives a single entry per CDR3 protein. The sample includes about 240,000 distinct CDR3 sequences, approximately 42% of them seen just once. Active ophthalmopathy (CAS at least 3, NOSPECS at least 4), lasting under 3 months. The diagnostic workup employed clinical symptoms, serum thyroxine, TRAb, thyroid ultrasound and orbital computed tomography.

V and J are TRBV24-1 and TRBJ2-2; D not certain. Source material: peripheral blood. This receptor was taken from an adult man with Graves' ophthalmopathy. Here the CDR3 reads CATRLGHGELFF. Here the CDR3 DNA reads TGTGCCACCAGATTAGGGCACGGGGAGCTGTTTTTT.